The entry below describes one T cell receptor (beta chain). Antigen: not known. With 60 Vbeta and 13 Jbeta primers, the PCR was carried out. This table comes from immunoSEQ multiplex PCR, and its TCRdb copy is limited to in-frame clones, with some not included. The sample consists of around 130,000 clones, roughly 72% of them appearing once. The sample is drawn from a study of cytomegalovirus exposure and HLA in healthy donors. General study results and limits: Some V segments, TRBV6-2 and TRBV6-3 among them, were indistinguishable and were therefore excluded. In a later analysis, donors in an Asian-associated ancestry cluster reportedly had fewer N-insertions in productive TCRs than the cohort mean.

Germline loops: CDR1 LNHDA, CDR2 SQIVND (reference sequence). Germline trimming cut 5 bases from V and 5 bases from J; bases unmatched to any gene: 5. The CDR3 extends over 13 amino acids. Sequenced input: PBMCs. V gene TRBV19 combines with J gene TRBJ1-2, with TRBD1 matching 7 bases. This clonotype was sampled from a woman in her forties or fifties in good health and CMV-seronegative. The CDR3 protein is CASSVGQTYGYTF. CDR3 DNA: TGTGCCAGTAGTGTGGGACAGACATATGGCTACACCTTC.